Below, one T cell receptor beta chain is given with its context. Its target is not known. The record originates from a study of cytomegalovirus exposure and HLA in healthy donors. Points from the study as a whole: Association of a missense DCLRE1C variant with TCR beta V- and J-gene trimming was reported in a later analysis. Presence/absence analysis assumed near-uniform sequencing depth across donors.

Per germline, CDR1 MDHEN and CDR2 SYDVKM. V was trimmed by 4 bases and J by 3 bases, leaving 20 bases between them. The CDR3 is 17 amino acids. It was with 60 Vbeta and 13 Jbeta primers that the PCR ran. In the authors' methods: A later analysis counted 65 million to 95 million unique TCR beta chains, about 10 million shared. This table comes from immunoSEQ multiplex PCR, and its TCRdb copy is limited to in-frame clones, with some not included. V, J and clone size are taken as reported in that table, and D and trimming were inferred from the DNA itself. In the table there are some 180,000 clones, roughly four fifths of which are singletons.

This TCR was recovered from a man aged 25-45 years in good health and CMV-seronegative. V and J are TRBV28 and TRBJ2-3, with D possibly being TRBD1 (7 bases). The source material was PBMCs. CDR3 protein: CASSSSTPGGRTDTQYF. The CDR3 DNA sequence: TGTGCCAGCAGTTCGTCCACCCCAGGGGGGAGGACAGATACGCAGTATTTT.